The rows below give T cell receptor beta chains drawn from one sample of a study of post-analysis software for immune sequencing data. Each CDR3 protein is one row after TCRdb ran MiXCR on the PCR reads. Here the sample spans about 760,000 distinct CDR3 sequences, about 32% being singletons. Sequencing was carried out using blood. These TCRs come from a girl under 18 with multiple sclerosis. Each CDR3 is given with its conserved first and last residue. The D gene is left open where the match is weak. The listing skips clone size in some rows; elsewhere it reads once, few, many or a size class.

j_gene | v_gene | len | d_gene | abundance | CDR3nt | CDR3aa
TRBJ2-3 | TRBV2 | 11 | - | - | TGTGCCAGCAGTGTGGTAGATACGCAGTATTTT | CASSVVDTQYF
TRBJ2-5 | TRBV20-1 | 18 | TRBD2 | - | TGCAGTGCTACCCCACTAGCGGGAGGGGCCCCCGCCCAAGAGACCCAGTACTTC | CSATPLAGGAPAQETQYF
TRBJ2-7 | TRBV9 | 16 | TRBD2 | - | TGTGCCAGCAGCGTAGTCCCTGCGGGAGGTCCCTACGAGCAGTACTTC | CASSVVPAGGPYEQYF
TRBJ2-1 | TRBV4-3 | 17 | TRBD2 | many | TGCGCCAGCAGCCAAGATGGCCTAGCGGGAGCTCGCAATGAGCAGTTCTTC | CASSQDGLAGARNEQFF
TRBJ2-5 | TRBV5-1 | 14 | TRBD1 | - | TGCGCCAGCAGCCACAGGGGGCAGTCGGAGACCCAGTACTTC | CASSHRGQSETQYF
TRBJ2-3 | TRBV7-6 | 14 | - | few | TGTGCCAGCAGCTTGGGGTTTAGCACAGATACGCGGTATTTT | CASSLGFSTDTRYF
TRBJ1-2 | TRBV5-1 | 14 | - | - | TGCGCCAGCAGCGCAACCGGGTCCGAGGGTGGCTACACCTTC | CASSATGSEGGYTF
TRBJ2-7 | TRBV10-3 | 15 | TRBD1 | - | TGTGCCATCACCGATGGACAGGCCCGTCGTTACGAGCAGTACTTC | CAITDGQARRYEQYF
TRBJ1-2 | TRBV4-3 | 15 | - | - | TGCGCCAGCAGCCAAGATAATAGCGGGTTGGACGGCTACACCTTC | CASSQDNSGLDGYTF
TRBJ2-1 | TRBV5-1 | 17 | TRBD2 | - | TGCGCCAGCAGCTTGGCCGGGGGGGCCGCTCTCCAACCTGAGCAGTTCTTC | CASSLAGGAALQPEQFF
TRBJ2-1 | TRBV24-1 | 13 | - | few | TGTGCCACCAGTGATTTGCCGGGTAATGAGCAGTTCTTC | CATSDLPGNEQFF
TRBJ1-2 | TRBV5-6 | 15 | - | - | TGTGCCAGCAGCTTGGCCGCGGGAACTAACTATGGCTACACCTTC | CASSLAAGTNYGYTF
TRBJ2-1 | TRBV29-1 | 16 | - | many | TGCAGCGTTGAAGATCGACAGGCCCGCTCCTACAATGAGCAGTTCTTC | CSVEDRQARSYNEQFF
TRBJ2-3 | TRBV10-3 | 13 | TRBD1 | few | TGTGCCATTGGACAGGGGGCACCAGATACGCAGTATTTT | CAIGQGAPDTQYF